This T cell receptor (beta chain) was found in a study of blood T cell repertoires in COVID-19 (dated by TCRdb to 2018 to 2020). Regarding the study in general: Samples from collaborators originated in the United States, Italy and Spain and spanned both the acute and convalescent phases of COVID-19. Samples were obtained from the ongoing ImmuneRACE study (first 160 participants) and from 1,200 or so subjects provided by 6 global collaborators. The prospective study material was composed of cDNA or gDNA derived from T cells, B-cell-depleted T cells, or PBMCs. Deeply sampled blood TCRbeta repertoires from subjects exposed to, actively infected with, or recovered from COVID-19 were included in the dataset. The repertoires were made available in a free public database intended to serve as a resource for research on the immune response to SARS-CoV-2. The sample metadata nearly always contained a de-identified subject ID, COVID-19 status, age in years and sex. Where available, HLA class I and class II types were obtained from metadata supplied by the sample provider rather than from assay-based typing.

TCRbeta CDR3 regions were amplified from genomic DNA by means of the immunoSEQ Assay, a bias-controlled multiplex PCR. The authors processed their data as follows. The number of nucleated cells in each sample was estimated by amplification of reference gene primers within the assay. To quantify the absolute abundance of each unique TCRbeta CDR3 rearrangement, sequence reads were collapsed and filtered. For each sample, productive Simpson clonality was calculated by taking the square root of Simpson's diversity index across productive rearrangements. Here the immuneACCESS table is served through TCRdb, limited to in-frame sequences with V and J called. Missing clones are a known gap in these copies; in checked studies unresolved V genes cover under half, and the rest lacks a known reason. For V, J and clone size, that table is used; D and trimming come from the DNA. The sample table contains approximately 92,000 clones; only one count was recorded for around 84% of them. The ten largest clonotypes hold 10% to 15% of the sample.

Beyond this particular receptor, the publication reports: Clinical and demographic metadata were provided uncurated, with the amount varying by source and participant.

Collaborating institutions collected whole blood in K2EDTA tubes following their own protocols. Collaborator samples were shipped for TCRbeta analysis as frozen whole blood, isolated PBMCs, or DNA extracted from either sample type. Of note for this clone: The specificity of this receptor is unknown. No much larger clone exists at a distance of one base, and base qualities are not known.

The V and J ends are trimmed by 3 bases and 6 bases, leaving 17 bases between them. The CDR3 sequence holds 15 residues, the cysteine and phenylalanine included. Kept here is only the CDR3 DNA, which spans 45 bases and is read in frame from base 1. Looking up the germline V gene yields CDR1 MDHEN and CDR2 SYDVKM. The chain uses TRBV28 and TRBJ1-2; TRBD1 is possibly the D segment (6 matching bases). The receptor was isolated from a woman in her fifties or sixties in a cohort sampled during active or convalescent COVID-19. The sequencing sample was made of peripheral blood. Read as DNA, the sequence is TGTGCCAGCAGTTTTGGGGACACCTTATATCATGGCTACACCTTC. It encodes CASSFGDTLYHGYTF.